The clone carrying this T cell receptor (beta chain) has ten or more counts. Its antigen is currently unknown. The authors gated naive CD8 T cells as CD8+CD4-CCR7+CD45RA+ for sorting. The data were taken from a study of molecular identifiers for immune sequencing clone quantification. Overall study context: In replicates, the authors split RNA from approximately 20,000 or 100,000 naive CD8 cells five ways and sequenced four. General study findings and limits: Clones above 20 RNA copies contained over 99% of effector molecules but under 1% of naive ones.

From germline, CDR1 is KGHDR and CDR2 SFDVKD. This CDR3 is 12 amino acids long. The V and J ends lost 4 bases and 4 bases respectively, with 6 bases between them. Listed TCR primers and previously described methods were used for bulk TCR libraries. TCRdb redid the calling of the PCR reads with MiXCR, one entry per CDR3 protein. The sample comprises some 66,000 distinct CDR3 sequences, around 19% of which are singletons, and more than 1.3% rests with the top ten. The chain recombines TRBV24-1 with TRBJ2-5; unclear D gene. Sequenced material: naive CD8+ T cells from blood, with Jurkat cell RNA spiked in. Subset here: FACS-sorted CD8+CD4-CCR7+CD45RA+ naive T cells. This clonotype was sampled from a human donor in good health. Some libraries in this study had Jurkat cell RNA spiked in. The CDR3 nucleotides read TGTGCCACCAGTGACCCCGCAGAGACCCAGTACTTC. The encoded protein is CATSDPAETQYF.